These 12 T cell receptor beta chains were all obtained from the same sample, sequenced in a study of identical twins (TCRdb year 2016). Library construction relied on 5' RACE. The sequencer listed for this sample is Illumina HiSeq 2000. TCRdb trimmed public reads at Q25 via fastp, called clones via MiXCR and kept in-frame beta chains. Every distinct CDR3 protein forms one entry, paired with its most common genes and DNA. Counted in this sample were approximately 690,000 distinct CDR3 sequences; roughly 6% of them appeared once. Around 1.7% of the sample is held by the ten biggest clonotypes. The sequenced material came from naive T cells sorted from blood. Per the publication, the cell subset or site label means: cells isolated with a human naive T-cell isolation kit. Receptors were obtained from a man aged 18 to 29 in good health.

This clonotype was observed at least ten times. This rearrangement joins TRBV10-2 to TRBJ2-3; maybe TRBD2 (6 bases). CDR3 length equals 12 residues. CDR1 is WSHSY, CDR2 SAAADI, per germline. Trimming removed 6 bases at V and 2 bases at J, with 6 bases between. The CDR3 DNA sequence: TGCGCCAGCAGGGACTACACAGATACGCAGTATTTT. It codes for CASRDYTDTQYF.

This clonotype was counted many times. The chain links TRBV5-4 to TRBJ2-5; possibly TRBD2 for D (6 bases). Trimming shortened V by 0 bases and J by 3 bases, and 12 bases separated the two germline ends. Germline assignment: CDR1 SGHNT and CDR2 YYREEE (reference sequence). This CDR3 contains 15 residues. This chain's CDR3 is CASSLGVRGEETQYF. In DNA form, the CDR3 reads TGTGCCAGCAGCTTGGGGGTTCGCGGGGAAGAGACCCAGTACTTC.

Points on this clonotype: At one of its ends the junction is not consistent with the germline gene, which may arise from a read error. CDR3 loop: CASSRRENSEAFF. In nucleotides, the CDR3 is TGTGCCAGCAGCCGACGGGAGAACTCTGAAGCTTTCTTT. The chain joins TRBV7-3 to TRBJ1-1; D unresolved. Germline CDR1 SGHTA, CDR2 FQGTGA. The CDR3 spans 13 residues. The entire variable domain, with the rest obtained from reference TRBV7-3 and TRBJ1-1, is as follows: GAGVSQTPSNKVTEKGKYVELRCDPISGHTALYWYRQSLGQGPEFLIYFQGTGAADDSGLPNDRFFAVRPEGSVSTLKIQRTERGDSAVYLCASSRRENSEAFFGQGTRLTVV.

This clonotype was recorded at least ten times. The gene calls are TRBV7-9 and TRBJ2-1; D uncertain. The CDR3 has 12 amino acids. Germline CDR1 is SEHNR and CDR2 is FQNEAQ (reference sequence). V gave up 5 bases and J gave up 10 bases, with 12 bases separating them. CDR3 region: CASSPLSREQFF. The CDR3, as DNA: TGTGCCAGCAGCCCTTTGAGCAGGGAGCAGTTCTTC. Drawing the rest from reference TRBV7-9 and TRBJ2-1, the complete variable domain is DTGVSQNPRHKITKRGQNVTFRCDPISEHNRLYWYRQTLGQGPEFLTYFQNEAQLEKSRLLSDRFSAERPKGSFSTLEIQRTEQGDSAMYLCASSPLSREQFFGPGTRLTVL.

This clonotype appeared a few times. V usage is TRBV7-9 and J usage is TRBJ2-7; 7 bases are shared with TRBD1. With 4 bases clipped from V and 2 bases from J, the junction kept 8 bases outside the gene matches. This CDR3 comprises 15 residues. Germline-derived CDR1 and CDR2 are SEHNR and FQNEAQ (reference sequence). CDR3 coding DNA: TGTGCCAGCAGCTCGACGGACAGGTTCCCCTACGAGCAGTACTTC. Translating it yields CASSSTDRFPYEQYF.

The sample holds a few counts of this clonotype. The chain carries TRBV29-1 and TRBJ2-5; TRBD1 or TRBD2 may be the D gene (5 bases each). The CDR3 runs to 14 residues. Germline CDR1 reads SQVTM; CDR2 reads ANQGSEA. V lost 4 bases to trimming and J lost 2 bases, with 14 bases between them. The CDR3 DNA reads as TGCAGCGTTGCAGGGAGAGTACAACAAGAGACCCAGTACTTC. This gives the protein CSVAGRVQQETQYF.

This clonotype was recorded a few times. The chain has TRBV6-2 or TRBV6-3 and TRBJ2-1; 10 nucleotides line up with TRBD2. The germline CDR1 and CDR2 sequences are MNHEY and SVGEGT. Trimming cost V 3 bases and J 6 bases; bases outside gene matches: 8. The CDR3 totals 16 residues. CDR3 in amino acids: CASSYGELAGLNEQFF. The CDR3 region has the DNA TGTGCCAGCAGTTATGGGGAACTAGCGGGGCTCAATGAGCAGTTCTTC.

This clonotype occurred many times. The CDR3 bases are TGTGCCAGCAGTCTACCGACCGAGACCCAGTACTTC. Its protein product is CASSLPTETQYF. The chain joins TRBV12-3 or TRBV12-4 to TRBJ2-5; unclear D gene. The CDR3 extends over 12 amino acids. V lost 5 bases and J 5 bases, leaving 9 bases between the germline ends.

V gene TRBV7-2 combines with J gene TRBJ2-3; 14 bases are shared with TRBD2. This CDR3 comprises 17 residues. The V segment lost 5 bases and the J segment 7 bases; nucleotides outside the gene matches: 11. Germline loops: CDR1 SGHTA, CDR2 FQGNSA. CDR3 sequence (DNA): TGTGCCAGCAGCCTCGGGACTAGCGGGAGTGGAGCAAATACGCAGTATTTT. Protein product: CASSLGTSGSGANTQYF.

The rearrangement links TRBV12-3 or TRBV12-4 to TRBJ1-5; the match to TRBD1 covers 7 bases. Trimming took 0 bases from V and 4 from J; bases not matched to a gene: 12. The CDR3 consists of 18 residues. DNA of the CDR3: TGTGCCAGCAGTTTAGCCTTAGCGGGGACAGACCAGAATCAGCCCCAGCATTTT. Its protein is CASSLALAGTDQNQPQHF.

This clonotype appeared many times. The chain combines TRBV5-1 with TRBJ1-1; D possibly corresponds to TRBD1 (6 bases). CDR1 and CDR2 from the germline V gene are SGHRS and YFSETQ. V lost 6 bases, J lost 1 base, and 16 bases lay in between. The CDR3 is made up of 15 amino acids. This CDR3 reads CASTPGGLSNTEAFF. CDR3 bases: TGCGCCAGCACCCCGGGGGGCTTATCGAACACTGAAGCTTTCTTT.

At least ten counts were recorded for this clonotype. This sequence joins TRBV28 and TRBJ2-3; the D is unclear. The CDR3 has 14 amino acids. Germline lookup yields CDR1 MDHEN and CDR2 SYDVKM. Between the trimmed V and J ends, which lost 5 bases and 7 bases, there was a span of 16 bases. The CDR3, as DNA: TGTGCCAGCAGTGCCACCCTAGGAACTTATACGCAGTATTTT. It yields the protein CASSATLGTYTQYF.